This T cell receptor beta chain was profiled in a study of cytomegalovirus exposure and HLA in healthy donors. CDR1 and CDR2 from the germline V gene are SGHTA and FQGTGA. J gave up 5 bases and V 2 bases, and 7 bases lay outside the gene matches. The CDR3 is 16 amino acids. The PCR ran on 60 Vbeta and 13 Jbeta primers. Clones were read by immunoSEQ multiplex PCR, and TCRdb kept only the in-frame ones, dropping some. This sample yields 200,000 or so clones, of which roughly 80% are seen a single time; about 2.5% belongs to the top ten. This sequence was found in a woman aged 40 to 50 in good health and CMV-seronegative. The J gene is TRBJ1-4, the V gene TRBV7-3; 8 positions agree with TRBD1. Sequenced sample: PBMCs. The CDR3 loop reads CASSLGKQGGNEKLFF. The DNA for the CDR3 is TGTGCCAGCAGCTTAGGAAAACAGGGGGGGAATGAAAAACTGTTTTTT. The whole variable domain, filled in from reference TRBV7-3 and TRBJ1-4, reads GAGVSQTPSNKVTEKGKYVELRCDPISGHTALYWYRQSLGQGPEFLIYFQGTGAADDSGLPNDRFFAVRPEGSVSTLKIQRTERGDSAVYLCASSLGKQGGNEKLFFGSGTQLSVL.